This T cell receptor (beta chain) was captured by sequencing in a study of T cell responses to AZD1222 COVID-19 vaccine. Second doses at about 4 or about 12 weeks were pooled. General study points: At study baseline, merely more than 5 AZD1222 recipients were seropositive. Females outnumbered males among donors, who were mostly white British; clonal diversity was possibly underestimated. Distributed over spike, vaccine-associated CD4 TCRs predominated at 160-218 and 743-854.

CDR1 and CDR2 from the germline V gene are SGHRS and YFSETQ. V was shortened by 0 bases and J by 6 bases, with 10 bases between the two germline ends. The CDR3 contains 14 residues. As for this clone: Its antigen remains unknown.

Clones were read by immunoSEQ multiplex PCR, and TCRdb kept only the in-frame ones, dropping some. The sample lists 60,000 to 75,000 clones, about three quarters seen once, with roughly 4% in the top ten. This sample comprised peripheral blood, obtained 28 days after the second AZD1222 dose. The chain joins TRBV5-1 to TRBJ2-1; D uncertain. This TCR was sampled from an adult who received the AZD1222 COVID-19 vaccine. The CDR3 sequence: CASSLGSPGNEQFF. In nucleotides, the CDR3 is TGCGCCAGCAGCTTGGGTTCGCCAGGCAATGAGCAGTTCTTC.